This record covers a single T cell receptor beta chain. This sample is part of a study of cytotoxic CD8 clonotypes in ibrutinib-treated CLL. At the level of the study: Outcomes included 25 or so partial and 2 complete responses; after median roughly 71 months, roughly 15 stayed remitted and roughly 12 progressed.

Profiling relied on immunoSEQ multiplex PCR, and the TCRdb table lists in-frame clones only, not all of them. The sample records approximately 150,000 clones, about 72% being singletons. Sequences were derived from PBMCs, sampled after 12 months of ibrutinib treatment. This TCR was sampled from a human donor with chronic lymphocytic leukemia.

CDR3 region: CASSDFSGSGGYTF. CDR3 coding DNA: TGTGCCAGCAGTGACTTTTCAGGGTCTGGCGGCTACACCTTC. This sequence joins TRBV6-4 and TRBJ1-2, with D possibly being TRBD1 (5 bases). Germline V gene sequence: CDR1 MRHNA, CDR2 SNTAGT. The CDR3 is 14 residues long. Trimming left V 1 base short and J 8 bases short, with 14 bases between.